Following are 10 T cell receptor beta chains from one sample sequenced in a study of T cells in Graves' hyperthyroidism and ophthalmopathy. TCR beta CDR3 sequences were amplified from RNA transcripts. The HTBI primer set was used in a first-round RT-PCR of the TCR CDR3. MiXCR, run by TCRdb on the multiplex PCR reads, gives a single entry per CDR3 protein. The profile shows over 300,000 distinct CDR3 sequences, about 13% of them singletons. The source material was blood. These receptors came from a woman between 40 and 50 years old with Graves' ophthalmopathy.

The chain employs TRBV19 and TRBJ1-1; D uncertain. The CDR3 runs to 13 residues. Germline V gene sequence: CDR1 LNHDA, CDR2 SQIVND (reference sequence). V shed 3 bases and J shed 0 bases, with 5 bases lying between them. CDR3 DNA sequence: TGTGCCAGTAGTATGAGTGTGAACACTGAAGCTTTCTTT. Translated: CASSMSVNTEAFF.

This clonotype has a handful of counts. DNA of the CDR3: TGTGCCAGTAGTATCAGGAGGACCTCGGGAGATACGCAGTATTTT. This translates into CASSIRRTSGDTQYF. V and J are TRBV19 and TRBJ2-3; a possible D gene is TRBD2 (5 bases). Germline V gene data show CDR1 as LNHDA and CDR2 as SQIVND (reference sequence). This CDR3 comprises 15 residues. The germline V and J ends were trimmed by 3 bases and 5 bases, with 15 bases remaining between them.

The V gene is TRBV9, the J gene TRBJ2-7; 10 nucleotides match TRBD2. The germline V gene encodes CDR1 SGDLS and CDR2 YYNGEE. V gave up 4 bases and J gave up 2 bases; unmatched junction bases: 9. The CDR3 extends over 16 amino acids. CDR3: CASSQASGSGAYEQYF. The CDR3 bases are TGTGCCAGCAGCCAGGCTAGCGGGAGTGGCGCCTACGAGCAGTACTTC. Together with reference TRBV9 and TRBJ2-7, the CDR3 gives the full variable domain: DSGVTQTPKHLITATGQRVTLRCSPRSGDLSVYWYQQSLDQGLQFLIQYYNGEERAKGNILERFSAQQFPDLHSELNLSSLELGDSALYFCASSQASGSGAYEQYFGPGTRLTVT.

This clonotype appeared a few times. The J gene is TRBJ2-6, the V gene TRBV5-5; a weak D match, TRBD1 (5 bases). This CDR3 is built from 18 residues. Germline values: CDR1 SGHKS, CDR2 YYEKEE (reference sequence). Trimming pared 2 bases from V and 2 bases from J, leaving 17 bases between. The CDR3 sequence is CASSLLGRLQPGANVLTF. The CDR3 DNA reads TGTGCCAGCAGCTTACTGGGGCGGCTCCAGCCTGGGGCCAACGTCCTGACTTTC.

Many counts were recorded for this clonotype. This rearrangement joins TRBV7-9 to TRBJ2-6, with D unclear. The length of the CDR3 is 13 residues. The V and J ends lost 0 bases and 3 bases respectively, with 0 bases between them. Germline V gene sequence: CDR1 SEHNR, CDR2 FQNEAQ (reference sequence). CDR3 DNA: TGTGCCAGCAGCTTAGCTGGGGCCAACGTCCTGACTTTC. It codes for CASSLAGANVLTF.

The sample holds a few counts of this clonotype. One junction end does not reproduce the germline sequence, and a read error may be involved. The chain employs TRBV12-3 or TRBV12-4 and TRBJ1-2; TRBD1 is a possible D gene (5 bases). The CDR3 has 14 residues. CDR3 sequence (DNA): TGTGCCAGCAGTTTGACTGGGGGGAGAAATGGCTGCACCTTC. Protein: CASSLTGGRNGCTF.

This clonotype has just a few counts. The rearrangement links TRBV5-4 to TRBJ2-7; possibly TRBD1 or TRBD2 for D (5 bases each). The CDR3 is made up of 13 amino acids. CDR1 and CDR2 (germline): SGHNT, YYREEE (reference sequence). Trimming shortened V by 0 bases and J by 9 bases, and 13 bases separated the two germline ends. The CDR3 DNA is TGTGCCAGCAGCTTGGGGCTGGGGGTCCTGCAGTACTTC. Its protein product is CASSLGLGVLQYF. The whole variable domain, filled in from reference TRBV5-4 and TRBJ2-7, reads ETGVTQSPTHLIKTRGQQVTLRCSSQSGHNTVSWYQQALGQGPQFIFQYYREEENGRGNFPPRFSGLQFPNYSSELNVNALELDDSALYLCASSLGLGVLQYFGPGTRLTVT.

Of note for this clonotype: A much bigger clone sits one base away, suggesting this may be a read error. This sequence joins TRBV13 and TRBJ2-7; 9 positions agree with TRBD2. Unmatched junction bases numbered 14, after V lost 7 bases and J lost 7 bases. This CDR3 is 15 amino acids long. The germline V gene has CDR1 PRHDT and CDR2 FYEKMQ (reference sequence). The DNA for the CDR3 is TGTGCCAGCATCAAAGAGGGACTAGCTGGCGAAGAGCAGTACTTC. It yields the protein CASIKEGLAGEEQYF.

At least ten counts were recorded for this clonotype. The chain links TRBV20-1 to TRBJ2-3; no firm D call. The V end lost 3 bases, the J end lost 2 bases, and 9 bases lay between the germline ends. Germline V gives CDR1 DFQATT, CDR2 SNEGSKA (reference sequence). The CDR3 is 13 amino acids. CDR3 DNA: TGCAGTGCTAGCTCGTCCATCACAGATACGCAGTATTTT. This translates into CSASSSITDTQYF.

This clonotype was recorded many times. V is TRBV10-3 and J is TRBJ2-3; unclear D gene. The V and J ends lost 2 bases and 2 bases respectively, with 5 bases between them. CDR3 size: 13 residues. Germline V gives CDR1 ENHRY, CDR2 SYGVKD. In DNA form, the CDR3 reads TGTGCCATCAGTGAGGGGTACACAGATACGCAGTATTTT. It encodes CAISEGYTDTQYF.